Shown below are 32 T cell receptor beta chains from a single sample sequenced in a study of T cells in Graves' hyperthyroidism and ophthalmopathy. RNA transcripts yielded amplified TCR beta CDR3 regions. First-round RT-PCR of the TCR CDR3 relied on the HTBI primer set. TCRdb reprocessed the multiplex PCR reads via MiXCR and lists one record per CDR3 protein. Of under 350,000 distinct CDR3 sequences listed, under 25% were seen once; the top ten hold less than 65%. Source material: blood. These TCRs come from a woman in her forties or fifties with Graves' hyperthyroidism.

This clonotype has ten or more counts. The chain is built from TRBV20-1 and TRBJ2-5; weak D call: TRBD2 (7 bases). The ends were cut back, 3 bases at V and 5 bases at J, with 22 bases in the middle. The CDR3 covers 16 residues. CDR1 and CDR2 (germline): DFQATT, SNEGSKA (reference sequence). The CDR3 sequence is CSARVRGATRGETQYF. Written as DNA, the CDR3 is TGCAGTGCTAGGGTCCGGGGGGCAACCCGAGGGGAGACCCAGTACTTC.

This clonotype was seen a handful of times. This rearrangement joins TRBV6-1 to TRBJ2-3; 9 bases agree with TRBD1. V shed 5 bases, J shed 2 bases, and the junction held 8 bases outside the gene matches. The CDR3 is made up of 16 amino acids. Per germline, CDR1 MNHNS and CDR2 SASEGT. The DNA for the CDR3 is TGTGCCAGCAGTTCAAAACAGGGGGCGGACACAGATACGCAGTATTTT. It specifies CASSSKQGADTDTQYF.

This clonotype came up a few times. The CDR3 is CASSPGAAGAEAFF. The CDR3 DNA sequence: TGTGCCAGCTCACCAGGAGCAGCGGGGGCTGAAGCTTTCTTT. The chain couples TRBV18 to TRBJ1-1, with a weak D call TRBD1 (5 bases). V lost 2 bases, J lost 6 bases, and 13 bases lay in between. This CDR3 has 14 amino acids. Germline values: CDR1 KGHSH, CDR2 LQKENI.

The rearrangement joins TRBV20-1 to TRBJ2-7, with 9 bases matching TRBD1. Per germline, CDR1 DFQATT and CDR2 SNEGSKA (reference sequence). Germline trimming cut 6 bases from V and 4 bases from J; bases unmatched to any gene: 10. This CDR3 spans 14 amino acids. The CDR3 loop reads CSAATGTGKYEQYF. The CDR3 nucleotides read TGCAGTGCCGCGACCGGGACAGGGAAGTACGAGCAGTACTTC.

This clonotype turned up a few times. The chain is built from TRBV4-2 and TRBJ2-1; D is unresolved. V was shortened by 4 bases and J by 7 bases, with 8 bases between the two germline ends. The CDR3 runs to 12 residues. Per the germline V gene, CDR1 is LGHNA and CDR2 is YNFKEQ. The CDR3 protein is CASSLHQNEQFF. The CDR3 DNA sequence: TGTGCCAGCAGCCTACACCAGAATGAGCAGTTCTTC.

In this sample, this clonotype turned up many times. One junction end disagrees with the germline gene, perhaps due to a read error. The chain combines TRBV28 with TRBJ2-7, with TRBD2 matching 11 bases. CDR1 and CDR2 from the germline V gene are MDHEN and SYDVKM. CDR3 length equals 15 residues. CDR3 sequence reads: CAGRSTSGTLYEQYF. For the CDR3, the DNA is TGTGCCGGCAGGTCGACTAGCGGGACCCTGTACGAGCAGTACTTC.

The V call is TRBV5-8, the J call TRBJ1-1; D gene unclear. Trimming shortened V by 4 bases and J by 2 bases, and 21 bases separated the two germline ends. This CDR3 contains 17 residues. CDR1 is SGHTS and CDR2 is YDEGEE in the germline V gene. For the CDR3, the DNA is TGTGCCAGCAGCCCGGGTTGGCGGGGTCGACGCAACACTGAAGCTTTCTTT. Amino acids: CASSPGWRGRRNTEAFF.

There are many counts of this clonotype. This chain links TRBV28 with TRBJ1-1; no definite D call. The germline gives CDR1 MDHEN, CDR2 SYDVKM. The CDR3 covers 17 residues. The ends were cut back, 1 base at V and 1 base at J, with 16 bases in the middle. For the CDR3, the DNA is TGTGCCAGCAGTTTATTGCGAAGTAGGGCCCAGAACACTGAAGCTTTCTTT. It is translated as CASSLLRSRAQNTEAFF.

The J gene is TRBJ1-5, the V gene TRBV6-1; 10 bases align to TRBD1. V dropped 6 bases and J dropped 0; count of bases not matched to a gene: 8. This CDR3 has 17 amino acids. Looked up from germline, CDR1 is MNHNS and CDR2 is SASEGT. CDR3 DNA: TGTGCCAGCAGCTTCCAGACAGGGGGCAATAGCAATCAGCCCCAGCATTTT. Translated: CASSFQTGGNSNQPQHF.

This clonotype was counted only a few times. This chain uses TRBV6-1 with TRBJ2-2; a weak D match, TRBD2 (7 bases). The V gene lost 7 bases and the J gene lost 7 bases, with 22 bases spanning the gap. Germline CDR1 reads MNHNS; CDR2 reads SASEGT. This CDR3 has 16 residues. In DNA, the CDR3 is TGTGCCAGCACCACCTTGAGGGGGGCTAGCGGCGGGGAGCTGTTTTTT. Translation gives CASTTLRGASGGELFF.

This clonotype has at least ten counts. The chain uses TRBV7-9 and TRBJ1-2; 9 bases line up with TRBD1. This CDR3 spans 16 amino acids. CDR1 is SEHNR, CDR2 FQNEAQ, per germline (reference sequence). Unmatched junction bases numbered 6, after V lost 0 bases and J lost 4 bases. CDR3 sequence reads: CASSLAGTGSSYGYTF. For the CDR3, the DNA is TGTGCCAGCAGCTTAGCCGGGACAGGGAGTTCCTATGGCTACACCTTC. Variable domain in full (rest from reference TRBV7-9 and TRBJ1-2): DTGVSQNPRHKITKRGQNVTFRCDPISEHNRLYWYRQTLGQGPEFLTYFQNEAQLEKSRLLSDRFSAERPKGSFSTLEIQRTEQGDSAMYLCASSLAGTGSSYGYTFGSGTRLTVV.

This clonotype was seen repeatedly, ten times or more. This chain connects TRBV12-3 or TRBV12-4 to TRBJ1-4; 7 bases map to TRBD1. The CDR3 loop spans 11 amino acids. V shed 5 bases, J shed 13 bases, and the junction held 4 bases outside the gene matches. The CDR3 DNA reads as TGTGCCAGCAGTGGCCGACAGGGACTGTTTTTT. This sequence encodes CASSGRQGLFF.

V is TRBV5-1 and J is TRBJ1-1, with 8 bases aligning to TRBD1. The CDR3 covers 16 residues. Germline-derived CDR1 and CDR2 are SGHRS and YFSETQ. The trim removed 2 bases at V and 0 bases at J, leaving 6 bases unmatched. CDR3 bases: TGCGCCAGCAGCTTAAACACAGGGGGTATGAACACTGAAGCTTTCTTT. Its protein is CASSLNTGGMNTEAFF.

The chain couples TRBV5-1 to TRBJ2-3; tentative D call: TRBD2 (6 bases). V lost 4 bases and J lost 0, with 15 bases in between. The CDR3 is 16 residues long. Germline V gene data show CDR1 as SGHRS and CDR2 as YFSETQ. The chain's CDR3 is CASSPTSSRSTDTQYF. The CDR3 DNA reads as TGCGCCAGCAGCCCGACTAGTTCCCGTAGCACAGATACGCAGTATTTT.

This clonotype was observed many times. DNA for the CDR3: TGTGCCAGCAGCCAACGCCGAGGGGGAATTTTCGATGGCTACACCTTC. This encodes CASSQRRGGIFDGYTF. The V call is TRBV3-1, the J call TRBJ1-2, with TRBD1 as a possible D gene (6 bases). Germline-derived CDR1 and CDR2 are LGHDT and YNNKEL (reference sequence). CDR3 length equals 16 residues. The germline V and J ends were trimmed by 2 bases and 6 bases, with 19 bases remaining between them.

This clonotype was seen ten or more times. The V and J genes are TRBV16 and TRBJ2-5; 9 bases fit TRBD1. Germline V gene data show CDR1 as KGHSY and CDR2 as FQNENV. Trimming removed 2 bases from V and 6 bases from J; junction bases left unmatched: 7. CDR3 length: 15 amino acids. The CDR3 nucleotides read TGTGCCAGCAGCCAAGGGGGACAGGGCTGGCAGACCCAGTACTTC. This gives the protein CASSQGGQGWQTQYF.

This clonotype was detected ten times or more. This chain connects TRBV5-1 to TRBJ2-1, with D uncertain. The germline gives CDR1 SGHRS, CDR2 YFSETQ. V dropped 4 bases and J dropped 7 bases, with 9 bases sitting between them. The CDR3 has 12 residues. CDR3 DNA sequence: TGCGCCAGCAGCAGGTCCCAAAATGAGCAGTTCTTC. Amino acids: CASSRSQNEQFF.

This clonotype was counted only a few times. V gene TRBV5-1 combines with J gene TRBJ2-3, with TRBD2 identical over 10 bases. Germline V gives CDR1 SGHRS, CDR2 YFSETQ. The CDR3 covers 15 residues. Trimming took 1 base from V and 3 from J; bases not matched to a gene: 2. The CDR3 is CASSLTSGETDTQYF. CDR3 DNA: TGCGCCAGCAGCTTGACTAGCGGGGAGACAGATACGCAGTATTTT. The full variable domain, its missing parts supplied by reference TRBV5-1 and TRBJ2-3, is KAGVTQTPRYLIKTRGQQVTLSCSPISGHRSVSWYQQTPGQGLQFLFEYFSETQRNKGNFPGRFSGRQFSNSRSEMNVSTLELGDSALYLCASSLTSGETDTQYFGPGTRLTVL.

The CDR3 sequence is CASSYSGSSYEQYF. The DNA for the CDR3 is TGTGCCAGCAGTTATAGCGGGAGCTCCTACGAGCAGTACTTC. The chain recombines TRBV12-3 or TRBV12-4 with TRBJ2-7, with 9 nucleotides matching TRBD2. The J segment lost 0 bases and the V segment lost 4 bases, leaving 1 base of the junction unmatched. This CDR3 region has 14 residues.

The chain employs TRBV18 and TRBJ2-7; 7 nucleotides align to TRBD2. V shed 3 bases, J shed 2 bases, and the junction held 4 bases outside the gene matches. CDR3 length equals 14 residues. CDR1 is KGHSH and CDR2 is LQKENI in the germline V gene. Written as DNA, the CDR3 is TGTGCCAGCTCACCTGTGGGAGGGACCTACGAGCAGTACTTC. It encodes CASSPVGGTYEQYF.

The chain couples TRBV12-3 or TRBV12-4 to TRBJ2-1; 8 bases line up with TRBD2. V shed 3 bases, J shed 9 bases, and the junction held 4 bases outside the gene matches. The CDR3 consists of 13 residues. The CDR3 loop reads CASSFRREVEQFF. DNA for the CDR3: TGTGCCAGCAGTTTCCGGCGGGAGGTTGAGCAGTTCTTC.

This clonotype has just a few counts. The chain has TRBV6-1 and TRBJ2-7, with TRBD2 as a possible D gene (5 bases). The CDR3 contains 13 residues. Between the trimmed V and J ends, which lost 6 bases and 3 bases, there was a span of 12 bases. The V gene's germline CDR1 is MNHNS and CDR2 SASEGT. CDR3 loop: CASRGTEGYEQYF. CDR3 coding DNA: TGTGCCAGCAGGGGAACCGAGGGCTACGAGCAGTACTTC.

The chain has TRBV2 and TRBJ1-4, with D perhaps TRBD1 (5 bases). Per germline, CDR1 SNHLY and CDR2 FYNNEI. This CDR3 is built from 14 residues. Trimming removed 6 bases at V and 0 bases at J, with 8 bases between. The CDR3 region has the DNA TGTGCCAGCAGGGGGGAACCAACTAATGAAAAACTGTTTTTT. It specifies CASRGEPTNEKLFF.

In this sample, this clonotype turned up many times. The V call is TRBV5-1, the J call TRBJ2-7, with 7 positions matching TRBD1. The V gene's germline CDR1 is SGHRS and CDR2 YFSETQ. The V gene end was trimmed by 2 bases and the J gene end by 3 bases; junction bases not matched to a gene: 11. This CDR3 is built from 16 residues. CDR3 nucleotide sequence: TGCGCCAGCAGCTTCATTAGGGGACAGCTCAACTACGAGCAGTACTTC. This gives the protein CASSFIRGQLNYEQYF.

This clonotype has at least ten counts. The chain is built from TRBV11-1 and TRBJ2-5, with D perhaps matching TRBD1 (5 bases). This CDR3 has 16 residues. The V gene's germline CDR1 is SGHAT and CDR2 FQDESV (reference sequence). The V end lost 5 bases, the J end lost 2 bases, and 18 bases lay between the germline ends. CDR3 sequence: CASSRRIDRPQETQYF. CDR3 nucleotide sequence: TGTGCCAGCAGCCGACGAATTGACAGACCGCAAGAGACCCAGTACTTC.

Many counts were recorded for this clonotype. This chain joins TRBV27 and TRBJ2-3; possibly TRBD2 for D (5 bases). Germline values: CDR1 MNHEY, CDR2 SMNVEV (reference sequence). The CDR3 has 15 amino acids. Trimming took 8 bases from V and 2 from J, leaving 17 bases between them. The CDR3 DNA follows: TGTGCCAGCCGAAACGCGGGCCGAGTCACAGATACGCAGTATTTT. Translation: CASRNAGRVTDTQYF.

The CDR3 bases are TGTGCCAGCAGCTACACCGGGACAGGGGCACCCAATGGCTACACCTTC. Translating gives CASSYTGTGAPNGYTF. The rearrangement uses TRBV13 and TRBJ1-2; 10 bases fit TRBD1. The germline V gene has CDR1 PRHDT and CDR2 FYEKMQ (reference sequence). This CDR3 comprises 16 residues. J was trimmed by 6 bases and V by 4 bases; bases with no gene match: 11.

The chain links TRBV18 to TRBJ2-3; TRBD1 agrees at 7 bases. Germline values: CDR1 KGHSH, CDR2 LQKENI. With V trimmed by 0 bases and J by 0 bases, 6 bases remained unmatched. CDR3 size: 17 residues. Here the CDR3 reads CASSPPGQTSSTDTQYF. In nucleotides, the CDR3 is TGTGCCAGCTCACCACCGGGACAGACCTCTAGCACAGATACGCAGTATTTT.

The rearrangement uses TRBV28 and TRBJ2-1, with 10 bases aligning to TRBD2. The CDR3 loop spans 18 amino acids. Germline V gene sequence: CDR1 MDHEN, CDR2 SYDVKM. V was pared by 6 bases and J by 0 bases, with 11 bases of the junction left unmatched. CDR3 loop: CASSYGWLAGASYNEQFF. The CDR3 nucleotides read TGTGCCAGCAGCTACGGGTGGCTAGCGGGAGCCTCCTACAATGAGCAGTTCTTC.

This clonotype has a count of ten or more. The chain links TRBV5-1 to TRBJ1-2; 10 nucleotides align to TRBD1. J was trimmed by 8 bases and V by 0 bases; bases with no gene match: 16. Per the germline V gene, CDR1 is SGHRS and CDR2 is YFSETQ. The CDR3 extends over 18 amino acids. This CDR3 reads CASSLEATGGEDGVGYTF. CDR3 bases: TGCGCCAGCAGCTTGGAAGCGACAGGGGGCGAAGATGGGGTCGGCTACACCTTC.

Ten or more counts support this clonotype. The rearrangement links TRBV13 to TRBJ1-2; no clear D gene. Looked up from germline, CDR1 is PRHDT and CDR2 is FYEKMQ (reference sequence). CDR3 size: 16 residues. V lost 5 bases to trimming and J lost 0 bases, with 16 bases between them. CDR3 coding DNA: TGTGCCAGCAGCGTAACATCCGGTTTAGCTAACTATGGCTACACCTTC. It specifies CASSVTSGLANYGYTF.

In its sample, this clonotype was seen many times. V is TRBV5-1 and J is TRBJ2-1, with D perhaps TRBD1 (6 bases). The CDR3 totals 13 residues. Germline lookup yields CDR1 SGHRS and CDR2 YFSETQ. Trimming shortened V by 4 bases and J by 5 bases, and 10 bases separated the two germline ends. As DNA, the CDR3 is TGCGCCAGCAGCCCTAACAGGGACAATGAGCAGTTCTTC. It is translated as CASSPNRDNEQFF.